This T cell receptor beta chain is from a study of T cell therapy after organ transplantation. About the research overall: Patients received a median of 1.92 x 10^8 CMV-specific T cells over 2 to 6 infusions.

Method: immunoSEQ multiplex PCR; TCRdb's copy keeps in-frame clones and lacks some. The sample has 44,000 or so clones, approximately 94% seen once. This CDR3 is 18 amino acids long. The germline V gene encodes CDR1 SNHLY and CDR2 FYNNEI. Trimming took off 6 bases at V and 4 bases at J, with 25 bases between the two ends. Concerning this clone: The target antigen is unknown.

The specimen was CD8+ T cells from blood, collected before autologous CMV-specific T cell therapy. The clonotype was recovered from a human patient who had received a solid organ transplant and had CMV disease. This chain joins TRBV2 and TRBJ2-1; D might be TRBD1 or TRBD2, each matching 5 bases. The CDR3 nucleotides read TGTGCCAGCAGCACGACTGGACGGGACCTGCGGATGTACAATGAGCAGTTCTTC. Amino acid sequence: CASSTTGRDLRMYNEQFF.